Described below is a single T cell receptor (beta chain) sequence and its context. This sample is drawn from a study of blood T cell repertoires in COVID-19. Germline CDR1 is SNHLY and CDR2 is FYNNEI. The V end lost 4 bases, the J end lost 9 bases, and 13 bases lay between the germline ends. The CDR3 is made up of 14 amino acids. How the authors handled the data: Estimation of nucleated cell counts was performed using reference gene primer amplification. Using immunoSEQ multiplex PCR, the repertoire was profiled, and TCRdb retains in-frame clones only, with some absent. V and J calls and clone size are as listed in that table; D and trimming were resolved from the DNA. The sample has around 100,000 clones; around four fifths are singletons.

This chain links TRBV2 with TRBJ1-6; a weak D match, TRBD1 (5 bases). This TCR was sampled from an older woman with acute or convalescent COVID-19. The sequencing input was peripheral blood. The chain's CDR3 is CASSGDGEASPLHF. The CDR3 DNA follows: TGTGCCAGCAGTGGGGACGGGGAGGCTTCACCCCTCCACTTT.